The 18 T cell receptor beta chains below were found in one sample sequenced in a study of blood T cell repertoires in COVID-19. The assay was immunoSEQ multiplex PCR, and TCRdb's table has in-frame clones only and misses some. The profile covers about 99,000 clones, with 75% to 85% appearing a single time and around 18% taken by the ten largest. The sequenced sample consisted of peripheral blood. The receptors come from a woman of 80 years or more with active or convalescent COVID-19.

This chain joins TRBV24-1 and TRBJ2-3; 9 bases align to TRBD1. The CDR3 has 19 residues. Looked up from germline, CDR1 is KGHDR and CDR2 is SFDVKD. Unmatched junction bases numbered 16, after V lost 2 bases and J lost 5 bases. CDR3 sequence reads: CATSDYKPWTGAGIDTQYF. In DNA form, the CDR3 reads TGTGCCACCAGTGATTACAAACCTTGGACAGGGGCGGGCATAGATACGCAGTATTTT.

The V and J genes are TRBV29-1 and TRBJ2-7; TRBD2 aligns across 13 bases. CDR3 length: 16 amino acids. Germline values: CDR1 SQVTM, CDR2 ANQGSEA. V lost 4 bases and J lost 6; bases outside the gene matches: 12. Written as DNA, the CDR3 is TGCAGCGTTGGGAGGGGGTCCGGGACTAGCGGGATCGAGCAGTACTTC. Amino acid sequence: CSVGRGSGTSGIEQYF.

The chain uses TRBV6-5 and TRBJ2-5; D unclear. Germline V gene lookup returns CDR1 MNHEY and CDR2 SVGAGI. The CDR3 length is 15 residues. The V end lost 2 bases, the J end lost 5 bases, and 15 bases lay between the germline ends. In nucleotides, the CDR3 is TGTGCCAGCAGTTACACTTCTGAGAAGTCGGAGACCCAGTACTTC. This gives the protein CASSYTSEKSETQYF.

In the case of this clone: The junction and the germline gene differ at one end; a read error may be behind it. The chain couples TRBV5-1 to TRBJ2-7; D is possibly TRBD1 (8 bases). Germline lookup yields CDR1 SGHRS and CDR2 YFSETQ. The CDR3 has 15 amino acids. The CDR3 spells CASSGYRGGSYEQYF. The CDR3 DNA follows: TGTGCCAGCAGCGGATACAGGGGGGGCTCCTACGAGCAGTACTTC.

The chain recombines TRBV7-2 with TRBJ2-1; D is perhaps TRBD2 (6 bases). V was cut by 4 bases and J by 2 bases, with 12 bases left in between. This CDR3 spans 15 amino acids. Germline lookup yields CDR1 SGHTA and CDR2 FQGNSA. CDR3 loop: CASSSAASAYNEQFF. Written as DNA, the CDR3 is TGTGCCAGCAGCTCCGCTGCTAGCGCCTACAATGAGCAGTTCTTC.

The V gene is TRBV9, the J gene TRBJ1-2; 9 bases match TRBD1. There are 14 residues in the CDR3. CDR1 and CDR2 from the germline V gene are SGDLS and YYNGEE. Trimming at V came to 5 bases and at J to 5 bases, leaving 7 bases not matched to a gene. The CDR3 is CASSTGTGRYGYTF. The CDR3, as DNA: TGTGCCAGCAGTACCGGGACAGGGCGGTATGGCTACACCTTC.

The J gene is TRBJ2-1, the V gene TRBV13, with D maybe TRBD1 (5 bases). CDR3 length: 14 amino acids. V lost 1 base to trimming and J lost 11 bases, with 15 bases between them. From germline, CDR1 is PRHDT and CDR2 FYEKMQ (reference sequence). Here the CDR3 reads CASSLVSTAPQQFF. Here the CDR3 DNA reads TGTGCCAGCAGCTTAGTTTCGACAGCCCCTCAGCAGTTCTTC.

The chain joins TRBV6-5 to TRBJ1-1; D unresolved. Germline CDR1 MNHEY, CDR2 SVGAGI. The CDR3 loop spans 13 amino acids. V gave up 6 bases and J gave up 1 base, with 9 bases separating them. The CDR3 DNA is TGTGCCAGCAGCCTTATCGGGAACACTGAAGCTTTCTTT. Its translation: CASSLIGNTEAFF.

The CDR3 sequence: CASSLGLAGVYEQYF. The CDR3 DNA follows: TGTGCCAGCAGCTTAGGACTAGCGGGAGTATACGAGCAGTACTTC. The rearrangement links TRBV7-8 to TRBJ2-7, with 12 bases matching TRBD2. The length of the CDR3 is 15 residues. The V and J ends lost 1 base and 4 bases, in that order; junction bases with no gene match: 2. CDR1 and CDR2 (germline): SGHVS, FQNEAQ.

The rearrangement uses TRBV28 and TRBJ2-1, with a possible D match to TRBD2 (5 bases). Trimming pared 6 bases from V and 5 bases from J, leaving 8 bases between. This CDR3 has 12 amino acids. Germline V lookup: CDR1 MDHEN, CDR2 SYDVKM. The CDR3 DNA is TGTGCCAGCAGCCTGGGAGACAATGAGCAGTTCTTC. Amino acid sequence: CASSLGDNEQFF.

CDR3 DNA sequence: TGCAGTGCTAGTAGAGAGTCCTGGAGCAATCAGCCCCAGCATTTT. Its protein product is CSASRESWSNQPQHF. The rearrangement links TRBV20-1 to TRBJ1-5; no firm D call. Germline V CDR1 and CDR2: DFQATT, SNEGSKA (reference sequence). V gave up 3 bases and J gave up 1 base, with 13 bases separating them. This CDR3 has 15 amino acids.

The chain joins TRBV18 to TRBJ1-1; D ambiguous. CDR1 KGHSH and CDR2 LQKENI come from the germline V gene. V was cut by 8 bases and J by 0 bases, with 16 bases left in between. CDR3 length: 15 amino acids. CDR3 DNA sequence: TGTGCCAGCGGCCGGACCGGAGGACTGAACACTGAAGCTTTCTTT. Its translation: CASGRTGGLNTEAFF.

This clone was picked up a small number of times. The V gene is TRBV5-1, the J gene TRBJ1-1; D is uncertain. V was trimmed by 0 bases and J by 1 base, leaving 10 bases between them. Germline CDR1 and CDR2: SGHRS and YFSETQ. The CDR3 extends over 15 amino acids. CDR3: CASSLGLAGNTEAFF. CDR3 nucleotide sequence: TGCGCCAGCAGCTTGGGTCTTGCAGGGAACACTGAAGCTTTCTTT.

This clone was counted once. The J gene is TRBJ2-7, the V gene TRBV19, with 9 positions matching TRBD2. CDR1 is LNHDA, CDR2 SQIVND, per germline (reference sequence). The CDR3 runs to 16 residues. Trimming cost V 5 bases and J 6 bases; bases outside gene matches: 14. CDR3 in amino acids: CASSSGTSRPFSEQYF. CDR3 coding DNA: TGTGCCAGTAGTTCGGGGACTAGCAGACCGTTTAGCGAGCAGTACTTC.

The CDR3 protein is CASSLRVGGAYEQYF. The CDR3 DNA follows: TGTGCCAGCAGCTTACGCGTAGGGGGCGCCTACGAGCAGTACTTC. The chain links TRBV7-6 to TRBJ2-7, with TRBD1 matching over 7 bases. CDR3 size: 15 residues. Germline lookup yields CDR1 SGHVS and CDR2 FNYEAQ. Germline trimming cut 2 bases from V and 2 bases from J; bases unmatched to any gene: 6.

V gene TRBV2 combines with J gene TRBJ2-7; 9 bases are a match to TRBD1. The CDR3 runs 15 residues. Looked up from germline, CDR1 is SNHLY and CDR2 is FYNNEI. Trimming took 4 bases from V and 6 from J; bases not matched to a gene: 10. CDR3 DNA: TGTGCCAGCAGTGCGGGACAGGGAAGTCTAAGCGAGCAGTACTTC. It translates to CASSAGQGSLSEQYF.

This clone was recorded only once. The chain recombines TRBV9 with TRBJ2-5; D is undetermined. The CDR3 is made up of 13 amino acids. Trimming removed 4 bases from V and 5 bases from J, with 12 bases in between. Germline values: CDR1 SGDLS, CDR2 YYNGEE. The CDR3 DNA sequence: TGTGCCAGCAGCCCTAACCCCGGGGAGACCCAGTACTTC. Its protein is CASSPNPGETQYF.

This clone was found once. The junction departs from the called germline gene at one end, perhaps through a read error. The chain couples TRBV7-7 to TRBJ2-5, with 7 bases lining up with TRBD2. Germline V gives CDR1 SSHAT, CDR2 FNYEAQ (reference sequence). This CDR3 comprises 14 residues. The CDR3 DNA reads TGTGCTAGCAGCCCGGGGGGTAGGGCCGGGACCCAGTACTTC. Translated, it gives CASSPGGRAGTQYF.